The 27 T cell receptor beta chains reported below all come from one sample, sequenced in a study of control samples from healthy donors and cancer patients. Sequencing used immunoSEQ multiplex PCR; TCRdb keeps in-frame clones, though not all of them. The sample contains 90,000 to 100,000 clones, 65% to 85% of which appear only once. The sample consisted of PBMCs. The receptor source for this set is an older man with lung cancer.

The V gene is TRBV28, the J gene TRBJ1-6, with TRBD1 identical over 9 bases. Germline V lookup: CDR1 MDHEN, CDR2 SYDVKM. This CDR3 spans 15 amino acids. V was pared by 5 bases and J by 7 bases, with 6 bases of the junction left unmatched. The CDR3 region has the DNA TGTGCCAGCAGTGAAGGACAGGGGCAGAATTCACCCCTCCACTTT. Protein: CASSEGQGQNSPLHF.

V is TRBV11-3 and J is TRBJ2-1; 12 positions match TRBD2. V gave up 5 bases and J gave up 5 bases; unmatched junction bases: 4. Germline values: CDR1 SGHNT, CDR2 YENEEA. CDR3 length: 15 amino acids. In nucleotides, the CDR3 is TGTGCCAGCAGCCCTAGCGGGGGGGCGAACAATGAGCAGTTCTTC. Its translation: CASSPSGGANNEQFF.

CDR3 coding DNA: TGTGCCAGCAGCCCTCCTTATCGGGTTCGGGAGCAGTACTTC. This sequence encodes CASSPPYRVREQYF. V gene TRBV9 combines with J gene TRBJ2-7; D is unresolved. The CDR3 covers 14 residues. V lost 4 bases and J lost 7, with 18 bases in between. The V gene's germline CDR1 is SGDLS and CDR2 YYNGEE.

This clone is a singleton in its sample. This sequence joins TRBV7-6 and TRBJ2-2; 8 bases line up with TRBD2. There are 16 residues in the CDR3. The germline CDR1 and CDR2 sequences are SGHVS and FNYEAQ. The J segment lost 5 bases and the V segment lost 1 base, leaving 6 bases of the junction unmatched. DNA of the CDR3: TGTGCCAGCAGCTTAGGGGCTAGCGGGCCAACCGGGGAGCTGTTTTTT. Translation: CASSLGASGPTGELFF.

The table lists this clone with many counts. The sample carries other DNA sequences with the same CDR3. The chain employs TRBV11-3 and TRBJ1-3; 8 nucleotides align to TRBD1. Germline CDR1 reads SGHNT; CDR2 reads YENEEA. This CDR3 is built from 15 residues. J lost 2 bases, V lost 5 bases, and 5 bases had no gene match. The chain's CDR3 is CASSPGQGPGNTIYF. CDR3 coding DNA: TGTGCCAGCAGCCCTGGACAGGGCCCTGGAAACACCATATATTTT.

The V call is TRBV12-3 or TRBV12-4, the J call TRBJ2-2; D is possibly TRBD2 (5 bases). The CDR3 is 12 amino acids. V was clipped by 3 bases and J by 10 bases, with 9 bases between them. The CDR3 DNA is TGTGCCAGCAGTTTCGGGGTTGAGGAGCTGTTTTTT. Its translation: CASSFGVEELFF.

This chain uses TRBV5-1 with TRBJ2-3; 7 nucleotides align to TRBD2. The CDR3 sequence is 15 residues long. The V segment lost 4 bases and the J segment 1 base; nucleotides outside the gene matches: 6. Looked up from germline, CDR1 is SGHRS and CDR2 is YFSETQ. This CDR3 reads CASSGSGGGTDTQYF. The CDR3, as DNA: TGCGCCAGCAGCGGTAGTGGGGGGGGCACAGATACGCAGTATTTT.

The rearrangement joins TRBV27 to TRBJ1-6; D gene uncertain. Germline V CDR1 and CDR2: MNHEY, SMNVEV (reference sequence). Between the trimmed V and J ends, which lost 2 bases and 7 bases, there was a span of 9 bases. The CDR3 totals 14 residues. Written as DNA, the CDR3 is TGTGCCAGCAGTTTACGGCAAGCCAATTCACCCCTCCACTTT. Encoded protein: CASSLRQANSPLHF.

The V gene is TRBV20-1, the J gene TRBJ2-7; the D is unclear. V was cut by 0 bases and J by 2 bases, with 2 bases left in between. Germline CDR1 DFQATT, CDR2 SNEGSKA (reference sequence). The CDR3 is made up of 11 amino acids. This CDR3 reads CSARDTYEQYF. The CDR3 region has the DNA TGCAGTGCTAGAGATACCTACGAGCAGTACTTC.

The J gene is TRBJ1-5, the V gene TRBV6-5; weak D call: TRBD1 (6 bases). Germline values: CDR1 MNHEY, CDR2 SVGAGI. The ends were cut back, 4 bases at V and 4 bases at J, with 14 bases in the middle. The CDR3 loop spans 15 amino acids. The CDR3 here is CASSWEQGHNQPQHF. In DNA, the CDR3 is TGTGCCAGCAGTTGGGAACAGGGCCATAATCAGCCCCAGCATTTT.

The chain is built from TRBV6-5 and TRBJ2-7; 10 positions match TRBD1. Germline loops: CDR1 MNHEY, CDR2 SVGAGI. The J segment lost 5 bases and the V segment lost 8 bases, leaving 3 bases of the junction unmatched. The CDR3 has 12 amino acids. The CDR3 loop is CASGGQGNEQYF. The CDR3 DNA follows: TGTGCCAGCGGGGGACAGGGGAACGAGCAGTACTTC.

V is TRBV27 and J is TRBJ1-1, with 9 bases aligning to TRBD1. Trimming cost V 8 bases and J 1 base; bases outside gene matches: 14. CDR1 is MNHEY and CDR2 is SMNVEV in the germline V gene (reference sequence). There are 17 residues in the CDR3. The CDR3 reads CASWRTGQGGRNTEAFF. The DNA for the CDR3 is TGTGCCAGCTGGCGCACGGGACAGGGCGGGAGGAACACTGAAGCTTTCTTT.

This clone was counted once. The chain employs TRBV6-2 or TRBV6-3 and TRBJ1-1, with D perhaps matching TRBD1 (6 bases). CDR3 size: 15 residues. Trimming cost V 2 bases and J 8 bases, with 18 bases left between them. Germline V gene data show CDR1 as MNHEY and CDR2 as SVGEGT. CDR3 region: CASSYTHNREPEAFF. CDR3 sequence (DNA): TGTGCCAGCAGTTACACTCATAACAGGGAACCGGAAGCTTTCTTT.

The chain employs TRBV7-3 and TRBJ2-7; TRBD2 might be the D (6 bases). The germline V gene has CDR1 SGHTA and CDR2 FQGTGA. Trimming cost V 4 bases and J 9 bases, with 16 bases left between them. The CDR3 has 13 amino acids. This CDR3 reads CASSWRGDPRQYF. The CDR3 coding sequence is TGTGCCAGCAGCTGGCGGGGTGATCCCAGGCAGTACTTC.

The chain recombines TRBV6-5 with TRBJ2-7; perhaps TRBD1 as D (6 bases). CDR3 size: 14 residues. The germline V gene encodes CDR1 MNHEY and CDR2 SVGAGI. V shed 6 bases and J shed 4 bases, with 16 bases lying between them. Here the CDR3 DNA reads TGTGCCAGCAGCAAGAGACAGGACCGATACGAGCAGTACTTC. Its protein is CASSKRQDRYEQYF.

The gene calls are TRBV5-1 and TRBJ1-1; TRBD1 might be the D (5 bases). Germline V gene data show CDR1 as SGHRS and CDR2 as YFSETQ. V lost 0 bases and J 7 bases, leaving 10 bases between the germline ends. The CDR3 is 13 residues long. CDR3 sequence reads: CASSLVKGSEAFF. In DNA, the CDR3 is TGCGCCAGCAGCTTGGTCAAGGGGAGTGAAGCTTTCTTT.

This clone has more than one count but fewer than ten. V and J are TRBV19 and TRBJ1-6, with 7 bases fitting TRBD1. The CDR3 loop spans 13 amino acids. V trimming: 3 bases; J trimming: 13 bases; junction bases outside the gene matches: 6. Germline V lookup: CDR1 LNHDA, CDR2 SQIVND (reference sequence). Written as DNA, the CDR3 is TGTGCCAGTAGTATGGGACAGCCCCGGCCCCTCCACTTT. Translated: CASSMGQPRPLHF.

V gene TRBV14 combines with J gene TRBJ1-2; D may be TRBD1 (5 bases). Germline values: CDR1 SGHDN, CDR2 FVKESK. V was pared by 2 bases and J by 4 bases, with 17 bases between. CDR3 length: 16 residues. CDR3 in amino acids: CASSQKEVRAPYGYTF. The CDR3 coding sequence is TGTGCCAGCAGCCAAAAGGAAGTCAGGGCGCCCTATGGCTACACCTTC.

The chain combines TRBV25-1 with TRBJ1-2, with no clear D. Trimming took off 8 bases at V and 8 bases at J, with 18 bases between the two ends. Germline V CDR1 and CDR2: MGHDK, SYGVNS. The CDR3 loop spans 13 amino acids. CDR3 in amino acids: CASQAAGKGGYTF. The DNA for the CDR3 is TGTGCCAGCCAGGCGGCAGGAAAAGGAGGCTACACCTTC.

The CDR3 loop reads CASSIWDSLNNSPLHF. DNA for the CDR3: TGTGCCAGTAGTATATGGGACAGTCTCAACAATTCACCCCTCCACTTT. This chain links TRBV19 with TRBJ1-6; 7 bases line up with TRBD1. Germline loops: CDR1 LNHDA, CDR2 SQIVND (reference sequence). The CDR3 runs 16 residues. The junction had 8 bases not matched to a gene; V was cut back by 2 bases and J by 7 bases.

The rearrangement joins TRBV5-6 to TRBJ2-2; TRBD1 aligns across 7 bases. CDR3 size: 14 residues. Germline V gene data show CDR1 as SGHDT and CDR2 as YYEEEE. V lost 4 bases and J lost 7; bases outside the gene matches: 7. The CDR3 spells CASSPLTGIGELFF. The CDR3 DNA reads as TGTGCCAGCAGCCCATTGACAGGGATCGGGGAGCTGTTTTTT. Using reference TRBV5-6 and TRBJ2-2 for the parts outside the CDR3, the full variable domain is DAGVTQSPTHLIKTRGQQVTLRCSPKSGHDTVSWYQQALGQGPQFIFQYYEEEERQRGNFPDRFSGHQFPNYSSELNVNALLLGDSALYLCASSPLTGIGELFFGEGSRLTVL.

The V gene is TRBV27, the J gene TRBJ1-1; 9 bases fit TRBD1. This CDR3 is 14 amino acids long. Germline CDR1 is MNHEY and CDR2 is SMNVEV (reference sequence). V lost 7 bases to trimming and J lost 5 bases; unmatched junction nucleotides: 8. The chain's CDR3 is CASTPGQGGTEAFF. The CDR3, as DNA: TGTGCCAGCACCCCGGGACAGGGAGGGACTGAAGCTTTCTTT.

The rearrangement uses TRBV20-1 and TRBJ2-7; D unresolved. This CDR3 region has 11 residues. Trimming took 6 bases from V and 6 from J, leaving 12 bases between them. CDR1 and CDR2 (germline): DFQATT, SNEGSKA (reference sequence). In nucleotides, the CDR3 is TGCAGTGCCCTCAGCCCGTCCGAGCAGTACTTC. As protein: CSALSPSEQYF.

The gene calls are TRBV7-3 and TRBJ2-5, with D possibly called TRBD1 or TRBD2 (6 bases each). The V gene's germline CDR1 is SGHTA and CDR2 FQGTGA. The germline V and J ends were trimmed by 3 bases and 7 bases, with 12 bases remaining between them. The CDR3 sequence is 13 residues long. The CDR3, as DNA: TGTGCCAGCAGCTTGAATGAGGGGGGGACCCAGTACTTC. Residues: CASSLNEGGTQYF.

This rearrangement joins TRBV5-6 to TRBJ1-1; no reliable D call. The CDR3 extends over 12 amino acids. The germline V and J ends were trimmed by 0 bases and 8 bases, with 8 bases remaining between them. The germline CDR1 and CDR2 sequences are SGHDT and YYEEEE. The CDR3 DNA sequence: TGTGCCAGCAGCTTGGTGGGGTCCGAAGCTTTCTTT. It encodes CASSLVGSEAFF.

V gene TRBV2 combines with J gene TRBJ1-1, with D unclear. Trimming stripped 9 bases from V and 6 bases from J, with 20 bases between. The CDR3 sequence is 14 residues long. CDR1 SNHLY and CDR2 FYNNEI come from the germline V gene. The CDR3 DNA reads as TGTGCCAGGGCGGTGGGAATGAGTGGGGCTGAAGCTTTCTTT. It yields the protein CARAVGMSGAEAFF.

The chain combines TRBV6-5 with TRBJ2-1; 7 bases fit TRBD1. The CDR3 totals 14 residues. After removal of 5 bases from V and 4 bases from J, the junction contained 5 bases not matched to a gene. The germline V gene encodes CDR1 MNHEY and CDR2 SVGAGI. The CDR3 coding sequence is TGTGCCAGCAGTCTCCAGACAGGGTACAATGAGCAGTTCTTC. It encodes CASSLQTGYNEQFF.